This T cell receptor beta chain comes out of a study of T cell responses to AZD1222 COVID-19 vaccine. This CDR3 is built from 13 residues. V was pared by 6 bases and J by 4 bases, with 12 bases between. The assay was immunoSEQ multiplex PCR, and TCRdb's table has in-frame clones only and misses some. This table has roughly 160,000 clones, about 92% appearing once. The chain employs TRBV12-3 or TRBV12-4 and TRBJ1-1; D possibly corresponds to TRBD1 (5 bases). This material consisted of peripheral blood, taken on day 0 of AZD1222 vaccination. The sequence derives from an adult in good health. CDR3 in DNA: TGTGCCAGCAGGCAGGGTGGGGGCACTGAAGCTTTCTTT. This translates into CASRQGGGTEAFF.